This T cell receptor beta chain derives from a study of control samples from healthy donors and cancer patients. Libraries were prepared by immunoSEQ multiplex PCR; TCRdb keeps only in-frame clonotypes and omits some of them. The sample records 4,500 to 6,500 clones, roughly 81% being singletons. Material for sequencing was formalin-fixed, paraffin-embedded tissue. The origin of this receptor is a female donor with lung cancer.

The DNA of the CDR3 is TGTGCCAGTAGTATAGATCCGGGTGGGTATGGCTACACCTTC. It codes for CASSIDPGGYGYTF. The V gene is TRBV19, the J gene TRBJ1-2; no firm D call. V was pared by 0 bases and J by 5 bases, with 10 bases between. Germline values: CDR1 LNHDA, CDR2 SQIVND (reference sequence). The CDR3 has 14 residues.